The 2 T cell receptor beta chains below were found in one sample sequenced in a study of blood T cell repertoires in COVID-19. Sequenced by immunoSEQ multiplex PCR; TCRdb stores in-frame clones only, minus some. The sample includes about 310,000 clones, around 89% of them seen just once. Sequencing used PBMCs or T cells enriched from blood (not recorded which). The source is a woman aged 40 to 55 who had recovered from COVID-19.

The rearrangement joins TRBV4-1 to TRBJ2-3, with 12 bases matching TRBD1. V dropped 0 bases and J dropped 6; count of bases not matched to a gene: 13. Germline V gene data show CDR1 as MGHRA and CDR2 as YSYEKL. The CDR3 covers 19 residues. In nucleotides, the CDR3 is TGCGCCAGCAGCCAAGAGTCATGGGACAGGGGGCTAGGAGGTGATACGCAGTATTTT. As protein: CASSQESWDRGLGGDTQYF.

The chain couples TRBV19 to TRBJ1-1; a possible D gene is TRBD1 (6 bases). Trimming stripped 3 bases from V and 4 bases from J, with 18 bases between. The CDR3 loop spans 16 amino acids. Germline CDR1 is LNHDA and CDR2 is SQIVND (reference sequence). CDR3 sequence (DNA): TGTGCCAGTAGTATCGATGAGGGGGGGTCGTCCACTGAAGCTTTCTTT. Translating gives CASSIDEGGSSTEAFF.